This TCR beta chain was documented in a study of regulatory T cells in long-lasting Graves disease (TCRdb year 2021). Background for the entire study: Antithyroid drugs had been taken for less than 3 months by newly diagnosed Graves' disease patients. This study used TCR sequencing and RNA sequencing of peripheral blood to compare persistent Graves' disease patients against newly diagnosed Graves' disease patients. The study was conducted in China and was registered as a clinical trial. A total of 35 or so samples were covered by TCR sequencing, comprising about 13 persistent and around 20 newly diagnosed Graves' disease patients.

Library method: multiplex PCR. Data came from an Illumina HiSeq 4000. TCR beta libraries were built with iRepertoire HTBI primers and Arm-PCR amplification of CDR3 regions. PCR products were gel purified before sequencing. Regarding the original processing steps: Gene usage analysis of CDR3 amino acid clonotypes relied on the roughly 64 TRBV and about 13 TRBJ segments identified across samples. COPE and FqMerger were used to merge filtered high-quality paired reads into contigs. Contigs were aligned with BLAST to IMGT TRBV, TRBD and TRBJ reference genes, and CDR3 was defined per IMGT. Any clonotype with a frequency above 0.1% was classified as a highly expanded clone. Repertoire diversity was measured by Shannon entropy, and V-J evenness by the Gini coefficient. A clonotype found in more than one individual was treated as public. TCRdb reprocessing: public reads trimmed at Q25 with fastp, clones called with MiXCR, in-frame beta chains kept. Every distinct CDR3 protein forms one entry, paired with its most common genes and DNA. The V and J calls and clone size come from TCRdb's table, not from the authors' own analysis. The sample table lists 400,000 to 500,000 distinct CDR3 sequences, 16% of them with a count of one. The ten most abundant clones make up around a quarter of the sample.

According to the study, the label for this sample's time point signals: newly diagnosed GD, antithyroid drugs for less than 3 months. RNA was extracted from PBMCs in TRIzol for both TCR sequencing and RNA sequencing. Graves' disease was diagnosed according to American Thyroid Association guidelines. Patients for the study were recruited at an endocrinology department in Xi'an, China. Each patient gave 8.5 to 9.5 milliliters of peripheral blood, collected in an EDTA anticoagulant tube. Ficoll Paque Plus density gradient separation was used to isolate PBMCs, and no additional T cell sorting was done. An Agilent 2100 Bioanalyzer and agarose gel were used to check RNA quality, and a NanoDrop 2000 was used to measure RNA concentration. Study-level results and caveats: The small sample size was acknowledged by the authors as a limitation that may reduce accuracy. Compared with newly diagnosed patients, persistent Graves' disease patients had lower TCR Shannon entropy and fewer highly expanded clones, which suggests clonal expansion. Sequencing and analysis were restricted to the TCR beta chain. Persistent disease showed preferential use of TRBV28, TRBJ1-2 and TRBJ2-5, whereas newly diagnosed disease favored TRBV20-1 and TRBJ2-1. The study examined only peripheral blood because the primary lesion, thyroid tissue, could not be accessed. A larger number of public clonotypes was shared among persistent patients (approximately 3,000) than among newly diagnosed patients (roughly 980).

This clonotype appeared many times. Its antigen is currently not known. Base qualities are not provided; no much larger clone lies one nucleotide away. There are 15 amino acids in the CDR3, from cysteine to phenylalanine inclusive. Solely the CDR3 DNA is kept, with 45 bases framed from the first base. Trimming takes 4 bases off V and 6 bases off J; junction bases not matched to a gene: 4. CDR1 SGHTA and CDR2 FQGNSA were looked up in the germline V gene. This sample also appeared in a second study, on T cells in Graves' hyperthyroidism and ophthalmopathy. That second report states: Stable Graves' hyperthyroidism was defined as no progression to ophthalmopathy during 18 months of follow-up. Hyperthyroidism patients were aged 18 to 65 years and newly diagnosed, with disease duration of less than 2 months. The study excluded patients with uncontrolled infections, other autoimmune diseases, pregnancy or lactation. Clinical symptoms, serum thyroxine and TRAb, thyroid ultrasound, and orbital computed tomography formed the basis for the diagnoses. The first round of RT-PCR for the TCR CDR3 was performed with the HTBI primer set and the Qiagen OneStep RT-PCR kit. Most expanded thyroid clonotypes (frequency above 0.001) were also detected in blood, a finding suggesting that blood repertoires may reflect thyroid immune responses. Ophthalmopathy was separated from stable hyperthyroidism by a 13 V-J signature model, with roughly 88% sensitivity and 81% to 82% specificity obtained in cross-validation and 80%/75% obtained in testing. In validation, progression to ophthalmopathy was predicted by the model with 65% to 71% sensitivity and roughly 76% specificity, a median of 6.5 months before onset. To identify distinguishing TCR V-J signatures, a discovery cohort of 100 patients was used, comprising fewer than 45 with Graves' ophthalmopathy and 57 with stable Graves' hyperthyroidism. Prospective prediction of ophthalmopathy was tested in an independent validation cohort of 18 to 20 hyperthyroidism patients and some 17 patients who later progressed to ophthalmopathy. The 95 to 100 discovery patients were divided at random into training and test sets in a 7:3 ratio. Thyroid tissue and blood T-cell repertoires from about six Graves' hyperthyroidism patients were also compared in the study. Once sampling was done, hyperthyroidism patients were given methimazole at a starting dose of 30 mg daily, whereas ophthalmopathy patients were given high-dose intravenous methylprednisolone. Libraries were constructed in a second round of multiplex PCR, after which size selection and purification were carried out. The libraries were sequenced on an Illumina HiSeq2000 using paired-end 100 bp reads. SOAPnuke was used to process the raw data, with reads discarded if the reads contained adapters or uncalled bases, had a mean Phred below 15, or lacked an exact constant-primer or identifier match. High-quality paired reads were merged using COPE v1.2.5, and each unique nucleotide sequence was defined as a clonotype. MiTCR v1.1 was used to align clonotypes to the IMGT TRBV, TRBD and TRBJ reference segments. The analysis included only V-J combinations with a frequency above 0.0001, which together covered roughly 99% of the repertoires. The TCS score was defined as the ratio of F50 (clonal expansion) to E x V (chaos), calculated using BLOSUM62-based TCRdist between CDR3 peptides within each V-J. Welch's t-statistics and random forest reduced around 550 V-J features to roughly 13, which were used in a naive Bayes classifier (R e1071). No statistical method was used to fix the sample size in advance, and group allocation was not hidden from the investigators. The paper reports TCR Vbeta CDR3 sequencing of 130 to 150 peripheral blood samples: under 45 ophthalmopathy, roughly 80 hyperthyroidism and roughly 17 progressor patients.

In this chain, TRBV7-2 is recombined with TRBJ2-7; TRBD2 aligns with 15 central bases. The receptor was isolated from a woman between 18 and 29 years old with Graves disease. Donor details come from another sample of the same person, matched by shared clones. The material was peripheral blood mononuclear cells (PBMCs), obtained at new diagnosis, from a patient treated with antithyroid drugs. The CDR3 loop reads CASSYGTSGRFEQYF. The bases are TGTGCCAGCAGCTATGGGACTAGCGGGAGGTTCGAGCAGTACTTC. Reference TRBV7-2 and TRBJ2-7 proteins supply the regions before and after the CDR3; the full variable domain is: GAGVSQSPSNKVTEKGKDVELRCDPISGHTALYWYRQSLGQGLEFLIYFQGNSAPDKSGLPSDRFSAERTGGSVSTLTIQRTQQEDSAVYLCASSYGTSGRFEQYFGPGTRLTVT.